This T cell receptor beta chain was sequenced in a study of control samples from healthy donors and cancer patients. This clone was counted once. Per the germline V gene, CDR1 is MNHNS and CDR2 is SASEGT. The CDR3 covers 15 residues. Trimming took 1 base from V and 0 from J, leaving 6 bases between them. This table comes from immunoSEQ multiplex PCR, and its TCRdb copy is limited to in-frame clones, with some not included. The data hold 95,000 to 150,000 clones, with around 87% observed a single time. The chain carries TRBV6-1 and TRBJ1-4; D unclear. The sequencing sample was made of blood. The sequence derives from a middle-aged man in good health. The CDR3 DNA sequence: TGTGCCAGCAGTGAAGTCGTTGCAACTAATGAAAAACTGTTTTTT. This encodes CASSEVVATNEKLFF.